This TCR beta chain was observed in a study of cytomegalovirus exposure and HLA in healthy donors. Background on the study: Early on, a data release was issued that held approximately 92 million unique TCRs from HLA-typed donors.

The primer mix had 60 Vbeta and 13 Jbeta primers. TCRdb's copy holds only in-frame clones and misses some; the assay was immunoSEQ multiplex PCR. The data show around 100,000 clones, roughly three quarters seen once. Trimming cost V 0 bases and J 0 bases, with 12 bases left between them. The germline V gene encodes CDR1 MNHEY and CDR2 SMNVEV (reference sequence). The CDR3 is 18 residues long. This TCR was sampled from a woman between 35 and 50 years old in good health and CMV-seronegative. V usage is TRBV27 and J usage is TRBJ2-6, with D perhaps matching TRBD1 (6 bases). The sequenced material came from PBMCs. In DNA, the CDR3 is TGTGCCAGCAGTTTATCGGACAGACCCCTCTCTGGGGCCAACGTCCTGACTTTC. It codes for CASSLSDRPLSGANVLTF.